Presented here are 16 T cell receptor beta chains from one specimen sequenced in a study of cytomegalovirus exposure and HLA in healthy donors. PCR used 60 Vbeta primers and 13 Jbeta primers. Here immunoSEQ multiplex PCR was the method, and the copy in TCRdb shows in-frame clones only, minus some. This table has about 160,000 clones, roughly 84% appearing once. The specimen was PBMCs. All receptors come from a man between 45 and 60 years old in good health and CMV-seropositive.

This clone has just one count. The chain has TRBV25-1 and TRBJ2-5, with a tentative D call TRBD2 (5 bases). CDR3 length: 14 amino acids. V lost 1 base and J 2 bases, leaving 8 bases between the germline ends. Germline V CDR1 and CDR2: MGHDK, SYGVNS. CDR3 loop: CASSEFRDQETQYF. As DNA, the CDR3 is TGTGCCAGCAGTGAATTCCGGGATCAAGAGACCCAGTACTTC.

The rearrangement joins TRBV6-1 to TRBJ2-7; TRBD1 is a possible D gene (6 bases). Looked up from germline, CDR1 is MNHNS and CDR2 is SASEGT. Trimming removed 6 bases at V and 3 bases at J, with 12 bases between. The length of the CDR3 is 13 residues. The DNA of the CDR3 is TGTGCCAGCAGCGTACAGGGCGGCTACGAGCAGTACTTC. This codes for CASSVQGGYEQYF.

The rearrangement joins TRBV19 to TRBJ2-1, with TRBD1 identical over 8 bases. Trimming took 2 bases from V and 6 from J; bases not matched to a gene: 9. This CDR3 has 16 residues. Germline CDR1 is LNHDA and CDR2 is SQIVND (reference sequence). The CDR3 sequence is CASSIRTQGARNEQFF. CDR3 nucleotides: TGTGCCAGTAGTATACGGACGCAGGGGGCGCGCAATGAGCAGTTCTTC.

The chain links TRBV11-2 to TRBJ2-5; TRBD2 agrees at 7 bases. Trimming took 5 bases from V and 5 from J; bases not matched to a gene: 11. Germline CDR1 reads SGHAT; CDR2 reads FQNNGV. There are 15 residues in the CDR3. CDR3 DNA sequence: TGTGCCAGCAGCCCGCGAGCGGGGACCGTGGAGACCCAGTACTTC. Residues: CASSPRAGTVETQYF. The full variable domain, rest sourced from reference TRBV11-2 and TRBJ2-5, is EAGVAQSPRYKIIEKRQSVAFWCNPISGHATLYWYQQILGQGPKLLIQFQNNGVVDDSQLPKDRFSAERLKGVDSTLKIQPAKLEDSAVYLCASSPRAGTVETQYFGPGTRLLVL.

The V and J genes are TRBV7-2 and TRBJ2-5; 7 positions match TRBD1. The CDR3 totals 15 residues. Germline loops: CDR1 SGHTA, CDR2 FQGNSA. J lost 2 bases, V lost 4 bases, and 7 bases had no gene match. The CDR3 reads CASSYYQTGQETQYF. The CDR3 DNA reads TGTGCCAGCAGCTACTACCAGACAGGGCAAGAGACCCAGTACTTC.

V gene TRBV11-2 combines with J gene TRBJ1-3; TRBD1 matches 8 bases. J gave up 1 base and V 3 bases, and 5 bases lay outside the gene matches. This CDR3 has 16 residues. Germline V gives CDR1 SGHAT, CDR2 FQNNGV. In nucleotides, the CDR3 is TGTGCCAGCAGCTTGGCAGGGGGCGCATCTGGAAACACCATATATTTT. Its protein is CASSLAGGASGNTIYF.

This clone was picked up one time. Germline and junction disagree at one end, which may indicate a read error. The chain employs TRBV4-1 and TRBJ1-1; unclear D gene. The CDR3 has 15 residues. Germline lookup yields CDR1 MGHRA and CDR2 YSYEKL. The CDR3 DNA is TGCGCCAGCAGCCAAGAGGGCCGACGGTTTACTGAAGCTTCCTTT. Translation: CASSQEGRRFTEASF.

The chain carries TRBV4-2 and TRBJ2-5, with 7 bases fitting TRBD2. V lost 1 base, J lost 5 bases, and 7 bases stayed unmatched. Per the germline V gene, CDR1 is LGHNA and CDR2 is YNFKEQ. The CDR3 is 15 amino acids. CDR3 residues: CASSQAGTSDETQYF. For the CDR3, the DNA is TGTGCCAGCAGCCAAGCGGGAACTAGCGACGAGACCCAGTACTTC.

The chain couples TRBV5-4 to TRBJ1-1; 9 positions match TRBD1. Germline V lookup: CDR1 SGHNT, CDR2 YYREEE (reference sequence). Trimming took 1 base from V and 0 from J; bases not matched to a gene: 4. This CDR3 comprises 16 residues. The CDR3 sequence is CASSLYTGGMNTEAFF. CDR3 DNA sequence: TGTGCCAGCAGCTTGTATACAGGGGGCATGAACACTGAAGCTTTCTTT.

The chain couples TRBV20-1 to TRBJ1-1, with D hard to call. Trimming shortened V by 4 bases and J by 0 bases, and 3 bases separated the two germline ends. The CDR3 runs 11 residues. CDR1 is DFQATT, CDR2 SNEGSKA, per germline (reference sequence). The CDR3 nucleotides read TGCAGTGCTACAATGAACACTGAAGCTTTCTTT. It specifies CSATMNTEAFF.

This chain links TRBV5-1 with TRBJ2-6, with D perhaps TRBD1 (6 bases). Looked up from germline, CDR1 is SGHRS and CDR2 is YFSETQ. This CDR3 is 17 amino acids long. Trimming shortened V by 4 bases and J by 0 bases, and 14 bases separated the two germline ends. CDR3 coding DNA: TGCGCCAGCAGCCGGGACACGGTTTACTCTGGGGCCAACGTCCTGACTTTC. It translates to CASSRDTVYSGANVLTF.

The rearrangement joins TRBV6-4 to TRBJ2-2; 7 bases align to TRBD1. CDR3 size: 14 residues. CDR1 and CDR2 (germline): MRHNA, SNTAGT. V was clipped by 6 bases and J by 2 bases; unmatched bases: 3. In DNA, the CDR3 is TGTGCCAGCAGGCAGGGGGTTAACACCGGGGAGCTGTTTTTT. Residues: CASRQGVNTGELFF.

The J gene is TRBJ1-1, the V gene TRBV6-5, with D perhaps matching TRBD1 (5 bases). The CDR3 is 13 residues long. Looked up from germline, CDR1 is MNHEY and CDR2 is SVGAGI. Trimming cost V 0 bases and J 8 bases, with 10 bases left between them. This chain's CDR3 is CASSYSSGGEAFF. DNA of the CDR3: TGTGCCAGCAGTTACTCTAGTGGGGGGGAAGCTTTCTTT.

V and J are TRBV19 and TRBJ1-4, with 8 nucleotides matching TRBD1. The CDR3 is made up of 18 amino acids. J gave up 1 base and V 0 bases, and 7 bases lay outside the gene matches. Per germline, CDR1 LNHDA and CDR2 SQIVND (reference sequence). The CDR3 nucleotides are TGTGCCAGTAGTATAGATGGACAGGGCCTTTTAACTAATGAAAAACTGTTTTTT. Amino acids: CASSIDGQGLLTNEKLFF. The complete variable domain, with remaining parts taken from reference TRBV19 and TRBJ1-4, reads DGGITQSPKYLFRKEGQNVTLSCEQNLNHDAMYWYRQDPGQGLRLIYYSQIVNDFQKGDIAEGYSVSREKKESFPLTVTSAQKNPTAFYLCASSIDGQGLLTNEKLFFGSGTQLSVL.

The rearrangement joins TRBV30 to TRBJ2-3; possible D gene TRBD2, 7 bases. V shed 0 bases and J shed 3 bases, with 16 bases lying between them. Germline values: CDR1 GTSNPN, CDR2 SVGIG (reference sequence). The CDR3 has 16 residues. CDR3 residues: CAWSVGRGLVTDTQYF. CDR3 sequence (DNA): TGTGCCTGGAGTGTAGGGCGGGGGCTCGTTACAGATACGCAGTATTTT. The full variable domain, its missing parts supplied by reference TRBV30 and TRBJ2-3, is SQTIHQWPATLVQPVGSPLSLECTVEGTSNPNLYWYRQAAGRGLQLLFYSVGIGQISSEVPQNLSASRPQDRQFILSSKKLLLSDSGFYLCAWSVGRGLVTDTQYFGPGTRLTVL.

This chain joins TRBV7-9 and TRBJ1-1, with 7 bases aligning to TRBD1. Germline CDR1 is SEHNR and CDR2 is FQNEAQ (reference sequence). With V trimmed by 5 bases and J by 0 bases, 6 bases remained unmatched. The CDR3 runs to 15 residues. CDR3 nucleotide sequence: TGTGCCAGCAGCGCAAGACAGGGCATGAACACTGAAGCTTTCTTT. Its translation: CASSARQGMNTEAFF.